This T cell receptor beta chain was captured in a study of T cell changes during pregnancy in multiple sclerosis. CDR1 and CDR2 (germline): MRHNA, SNTAGT. Trimming at V came to 7 bases and at J to 8 bases, leaving 13 bases not matched to a gene. CDR3 size: 14 residues. Clones were sequenced by immunoSEQ multiplex PCR, and TCRdb holds only the in-frame ones, with some missing. In the table there are tens of thousands of clones, 80% to 95% of which are singletons. The chain links TRBV6-4 to TRBJ1-2, with 7 bases fitting TRBD1. The sequenced sample was CD4+ T cells from peripheral blood mononuclear cells, obtained in the third trimester of pregnancy. This sequence was found in a female donor with multiple sclerosis, enrolled in a pregnancy study. The CDR3 bases are TGTGCCAGCAATACATGGAGGGGGCGCAGGGGCTACACCTTC. Protein: CASNTWRGRRGYTF.